This TCR beta chain is drawn from a study of blood T cell repertoires in COVID-19. As handled by the study authors: The assay estimated nucleated cells by amplifying reference gene primers. Some clones are missing from TCRdb's copy, which holds only in-frame ones; the method was immunoSEQ multiplex PCR. V and J calls and clone size are those listed in that table; D and trimming were worked out from the DNA. The sample comprises 200,000 or so clones, around 86% of which are singletons, and more than 2.5% rests with the top ten. The CDR3 is made up of 14 amino acids. V lost 6 bases to trimming and J lost 5 bases, with 15 bases between them. Germline-derived CDR1 and CDR2 are MNHEY and SVGAGI.

This receptor was identified in a man aged 55 to 70 with acute or convalescent COVID-19. This chain connects TRBV6-5 to TRBJ2-3; weak D call: TRBD1 (7 bases). Sequenced material: peripheral blood. CDR3 amino acids: CASRETGRGDTQYF. The CDR3 DNA sequence: TGTGCCAGCAGGGAGACAGGGCGGGGAGATACGCAGTATTTT.